This T cell receptor (beta chain) was identified in a study of shared clonotypes between healthy human individuals. Study as a whole: Those who served as donors were two women and a few men between the ages of 18 and 49. Three CD4 naive, three CD4 memory, two CD8 naive and one CD8 memory plate were used per donor.

Negatively enriched CD4+ T cells were divided by CD45RA into naive and memory. Each sorted subset replicate got 200 ng genomic DNA, roughly 30,000 genomes. Measured with immunoSEQ multiplex PCR; TCRdb has only the in-frame clones, and not every one. Of over 2 million clones listed, roughly 95% are singletons. CDR1 and CDR2 (germline): SGDLS, YYNGEE. Unmatched junction bases numbered 9, after V lost 4 bases and J lost 1 base. CDR3 size: 16 residues. The clonotype originates from a young man in good health. The chain couples TRBV9 to TRBJ2-7; 9 bases align to TRBD2. Sequenced: naive CD4+ T cells sorted from blood. Subset of the sample: CD45RA+ positively selected. The CDR3 DNA reads TGTGCCAGCAGCATACGACTAGCGGTATTTTCCTACGAGCAGTACTTC. Residues: CASSIRLAVFSYEQYF. Full variable domain (rest looked up from reference TRBV9 and TRBJ2-7): DSGVTQTPKHLITATGQRVTLRCSPRSGDLSVYWYQQSLDQGLQFLIQYYNGEERAKGNILERFSAQQFPDLHSELNLSSLELGDSALYFCASSIRLAVFSYEQYFGPGTRLTVT.